A single sample gave rise to the 18 T cell receptor beta chains below, sequenced in a study of blood T cell repertoires in COVID-19. Sequenced by immunoSEQ multiplex PCR; TCRdb stores in-frame clones only, minus some. The sample yields roughly 50,000 clones, 81% seen once. The sample taken for sequencing was peripheral blood. All receptors come from a woman aged 55-70 years with acute or convalescent COVID-19.

This clone was observed a single time. V usage is TRBV5-4 and J usage is TRBJ2-5; D is unclear. The CDR3 covers 15 residues. CDR1 SGHNT and CDR2 YYREEE come from the germline V gene (reference sequence). Trimming removed 0 bases at V and 2 bases at J, with 11 bases between. CDR3 in DNA: TGTGCCAGCAGCTTGGCTCAGGCAGTTCAAGAGACCCAGTACTTC. Translated, it gives CASSLAQAVQETQYF.

The genes are TRBV11-2 and TRBJ1-5; D might be TRBD1 (5 bases). In germline, CDR1 is SGHAT, CDR2 FQNNGV. This CDR3 has 15 residues. V lost 1 base, J lost 1 base, and 8 bases lay in between. The CDR3, as DNA: TGTGCCAGCAGCTTAGCAGGGTTGAGCAATCAGCCCCAGCATTTT. This codes for CASSLAGLSNQPQHF.

This sequence joins TRBV27 and TRBJ2-5, with unresolved D. The CDR3 runs to 14 residues. Trimming removed 3 bases from V and 5 bases from J, with 13 bases in between. Germline V gene sequence: CDR1 MNHEY, CDR2 SMNVEV (reference sequence). CDR3 residues: CASSFYPRLETQYF. DNA of the CDR3: TGTGCCAGCAGTTTCTATCCGAGGTTGGAGACCCAGTACTTC.

A single count supports this clone. V gene TRBV10-2 combines with J gene TRBJ2-1; the D gene is possibly TRBD1 (5 bases). The CDR3 covers 14 residues. With 6 bases removed from V and 0 bases from J, the gap between germline ends came to 9 bases. Germline V CDR1 and CDR2: WSHSY, SAAADI. CDR3 loop: CASSTGGSYNEQFF. The CDR3 coding sequence is TGCGCCAGCAGCACAGGCGGCTCCTACAATGAGCAGTTCTTC.

In this sample, this clone turned up once. V usage is TRBV10-3 and J usage is TRBJ1-5; tentatively, D is TRBD1 (5 bases). Trimming took 0 bases from V and 0 from J, leaving 12 bases between them. The germline CDR1 and CDR2 sequences are ENHRY and SYGVKD. There are 17 residues in the CDR3. CDR3 sequence reads: CAISESARADSNQPQHF. The CDR3 bases are TGTGCCATCAGTGAGTCCGCCAGGGCCGATAGCAATCAGCCCCAGCATTTT.

The chain couples TRBV15 to TRBJ1-6; 9 bases match TRBD1. J gave up 7 bases and V 5 bases, and 9 bases lay outside the gene matches. CDR1 is LNHNV, CDR2 YYDKDF, per germline (reference sequence). The CDR3 runs 16 residues. The CDR3 DNA follows: TGTGCCACCAGCCATAACAGGGGGCGCATGAATTCACCCCTCCACTTT. This sequence encodes CATSHNRGRMNSPLHF.

The chain links TRBV27 to TRBJ1-2, with 10 bases lining up with TRBD1. CDR3 length equals 18 residues. The germline gives CDR1 MNHEY, CDR2 SMNVEV (reference sequence). Germline trimming cut 5 bases from V and 4 bases from J; bases unmatched to any gene: 16. The CDR3: CASSPIGTGEGLVYGYTF. The CDR3, as DNA: TGTGCCAGCAGTCCCATAGGGACAGGGGAAGGCTTGGTCTATGGCTACACCTTC.

The chain joins TRBV12-3 or TRBV12-4 to TRBJ1-6; 10 nucleotides line up with TRBD1. V trimming: 6 bases; J trimming: 9 bases; junction bases outside the gene matches: 2. There are 13 residues in the CDR3. The CDR3 reads CASSGTGASPLHF. CDR3 in DNA: TGTGCCAGCAGCGGGACAGGGGCTTCACCCCTCCACTTT.

This clone was seen a single time. V usage is TRBV5-1 and J usage is TRBJ1-6; maybe TRBD1 (6 bases). Per germline, CDR1 SGHRS and CDR2 YFSETQ. V was shortened by 4 bases and J by 10 bases, with 18 bases between the two germline ends. The CDR3 consists of 15 residues. CDR3 sequence: CASSAGGQGSSPLHF. The CDR3 bases are TGCGCCAGCAGCGCCGGTGGGCAGGGGAGCTCACCCCTCCACTTT.

CDR3 sequence: CASSPDRVVVDTQYF. For the CDR3, the DNA is TGTGCCAGCAGCCCGGACAGGGTGGTAGTCGATACGCAGTATTTT. This chain joins TRBV27 and TRBJ2-3, with 8 nucleotides matching TRBD1. This CDR3 is 15 amino acids long. The trim removed 6 bases at V and 6 bases at J, leaving 11 bases unmatched. Germline lookup yields CDR1 MNHEY and CDR2 SMNVEV (reference sequence).

This clone has a single count. The rearrangement joins TRBV27 to TRBJ1-2; D is unclear. CDR1 is MNHEY and CDR2 is SMNVEV in the germline V gene (reference sequence). The CDR3 loop spans 15 amino acids. The germline V and J ends were trimmed by 3 bases and 2 bases, with 13 bases remaining between them. The CDR3 coding sequence is TGTGCCAGCAGTTTTAGGCGGAACCTGAACTATGGCTACACCTTC. Its translation: CASSFRRNLNYGYTF.

The chain couples TRBV5-1 to TRBJ1-5; possibly TRBD1 for D (5 bases). Germline lookup yields CDR1 SGHRS and CDR2 YFSETQ. Trimming took off 2 bases at V and 7 bases at J, with 13 bases between the two ends. This CDR3 has 14 amino acids. CDR3 sequence: CASSLWGEGQPQHF. The CDR3 DNA is TGCGCCAGCAGCTTATGGGGGGAAGGACAGCCCCAGCATTTT. Looking up the rest from reference TRBV5-1 and TRBJ1-5 gives the full variable domain: KAGVTQTPRYLIKTRGQQVTLSCSPISGHRSVSWYQQTPGQGLQFLFEYFSETQRNKGNFPGRFSGRQFSNSRSEMNVSTLELGDSALYLCASSLWGEGQPQHFGDGTRLSIL.

This sequence joins TRBV19 and TRBJ1-5; D may be TRBD1 (6 bases). CDR3 length: 14 residues. Germline loops: CDR1 LNHDA, CDR2 SQIVND (reference sequence). The ends were cut back, 3 bases at V and 3 bases at J, with 9 bases in the middle. The CDR3 DNA reads TGTGCCAGTAGTATGACAGGAGACAATCAGCCCCAGCATTTT. Protein product: CASSMTGDNQPQHF.

V is TRBV5-6 and J is TRBJ1-2, with TRBD1 matching over 7 bases. CDR3 length equals 15 residues. Unmatched junction bases numbered 7, after V lost 0 bases and J lost 5 bases. Germline V gene data show CDR1 as SGHDT and CDR2 as YYEEEE. This CDR3 is CASSLAAGGAYGYTF. Written as DNA, the CDR3 is TGTGCCAGCAGCTTGGCGGCAGGGGGTGCTTATGGCTACACCTTC.

J is TRBJ1-3 and V is TRBV6-5, with 8 nucleotides matching TRBD1. Trimming took 4 bases from V and 1 from J; bases not matched to a gene: 6. The CDR3 length is 16 residues. Germline V gene lookup returns CDR1 MNHEY and CDR2 SVGAGI. The CDR3 region has the DNA TGTGCCAGCAGTTTTGGCAGGGGGCAGTCTGGAAACACCATATATTTT. Protein product: CASSFGRGQSGNTIYF.

The genes are TRBV19 and TRBJ1-3; D is possibly TRBD1 (5 bases). Germline lookup yields CDR1 LNHDA and CDR2 SQIVND (reference sequence). This CDR3 spans 15 amino acids. The ends were cut back, 6 bases at V and 1 base at J, with 13 bases in the middle. CDR3 DNA: TGTGCCAGTAGATCAAACAGGAATTCTGGAAACACCATATATTTT. As protein: CASRSNRNSGNTIYF.

The gene calls are TRBV15 and TRBJ1-5, with D perhaps TRBD1 (5 bases). V lost 2 bases and J lost 0, with 5 bases in between. CDR1 is LNHNV, CDR2 YYDKDF, per germline (reference sequence). This CDR3 region has 14 residues. Here the CDR3 DNA reads TGTGCCACCAGCAGACAGGGTAGCAATCAGCCCCAGCATTTT. Amino acid sequence: CATSRQGSNQPQHF.

The V and J genes are TRBV5-1 and TRBJ2-1, with D unresolved. The CDR3 is 16 amino acids. Germline V gene sequence: CDR1 SGHRS, CDR2 YFSETQ. Trimming stripped 0 bases from V and 5 bases from J, with 15 bases between. The CDR3 nucleotides read TGCGCCAGCAGCTTGGCCGGAGCCGGCTTTGACAATGAGCAGTTCTTC. It specifies CASSLAGAGFDNEQFF.